The following is a T cell receptor (beta chain) sequence with its context. Its antigen is undetermined. In germline, CDR1 is SGHTA, CDR2 FQGNSA. CDR3 length: 15 residues. The V gene lost 4 bases and the J gene lost 0 bases, with 12 bases spanning the gap. This entry belongs to a study of cytomegalovirus exposure and HLA in healthy donors. Study results and limitations: Presence/absence analyses rested on an assumption that sequencing depth was roughly uniform across donors.

The PCR was carried out with 60 Vbeta primers and 13 Jbeta primers. Clones were read by immunoSEQ multiplex PCR, and TCRdb kept only the in-frame ones, dropping some. The data contain 150,000 or so clones, 73% of them singletons. This TCR came from a woman under 30 in good health and CMV-seronegative. The sequenced sample consisted of PBMCs. The J gene is TRBJ1-2, the V gene TRBV7-2, with D possibly matching TRBD1 (6 bases). The DNA for the CDR3 is TGTGCCAGCAGCTCAGGGACAACAGCTAACTATGGCTACACCTTC. Translating it yields CASSSGTTANYGYTF.